The count of the clone carrying this TCR beta chain is one. The data were obtained in a study of blood T cell repertoires in COVID-19. CDR3 length: 13 residues. The ends were cut back, 2 bases at V and 4 bases at J, with 5 bases in the middle. CDR1 KGHDR and CDR2 SFDVKD come from the germline V gene. Libraries were prepared by immunoSEQ multiplex PCR; TCRdb keeps only in-frame clonotypes and omits some of them. The sample has roughly 180,000 clones; under 90% are singletons. The receptor was derived from a man in his 60s who had recovered from COVID-19. The chain recombines TRBV24-1 with TRBJ2-1; D remains ambiguous. The sample was PBMCs or T cells enriched from blood (not recorded which). The CDR3: CATSDYGYNEQFF. CDR3 nucleotides: TGTGCCACCAGTGATTACGGGTACAATGAGCAGTTCTTC.